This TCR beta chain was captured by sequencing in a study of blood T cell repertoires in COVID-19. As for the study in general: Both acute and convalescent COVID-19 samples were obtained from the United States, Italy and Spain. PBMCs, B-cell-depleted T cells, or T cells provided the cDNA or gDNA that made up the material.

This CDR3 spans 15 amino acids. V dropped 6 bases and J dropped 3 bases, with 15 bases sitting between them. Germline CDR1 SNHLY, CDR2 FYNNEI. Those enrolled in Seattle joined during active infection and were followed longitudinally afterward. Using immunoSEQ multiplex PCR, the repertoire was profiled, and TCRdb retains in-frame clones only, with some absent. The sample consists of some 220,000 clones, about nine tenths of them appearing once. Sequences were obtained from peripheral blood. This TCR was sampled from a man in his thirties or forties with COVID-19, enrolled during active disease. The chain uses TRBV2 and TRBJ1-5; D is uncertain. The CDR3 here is CASRTEQLTNQPQHF. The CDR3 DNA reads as TGTGCCAGCAGAACAGAGCAGCTTACCAATCAGCCCCAGCATTTT.